These T cell receptor beta chains were read from a single sample in a study of shared clonotypes between healthy human individuals. TCRdb's table, derived via immunoSEQ multiplex PCR, lists solely in-frame clones and lacks some. The sample consists of roughly 2 million clones, 95% of them appearing once. Sequenced: naive CD4+ T cells sorted from blood. The receptors shown here come from a man aged 18 to 30 in good health. Both conserved end residues are part of each CDR3. The size of a clone is reported for some rows only, either as once, few or many, or as a class for expanded clones.

TRBJ1-5 | TRBV28 | NA | CASSSTGLNQPQHF
TRBJ2-2 | TRBV11-2 | NA | CASSLEGMDTGELFF
TRBJ2-3 | TRBV6-6 | NA | CASSYPGLAGSDTQYF
TRBJ1-2 | TRBV6-5 | NA | CASTKTGGVSKGYTF
TRBJ1-5 | TRBV7-2 | NA | CASSLVDRQPQHF
TRBJ2-5 | TRBV18 | NA | CASSPQGLGETQYF
TRBJ1-2 | TRBV19 | NA | CASSIAQGPYGYTF
TRBJ2-2 | TRBV9 | NA | CASSRAGEHTGELFF
TRBJ1-1 | TRBV6-1 | NA | CASCTGVAEAFF
TRBJ1-1 | TRBV7-9 | NA | CASTRGGASEAFF
TRBJ2-1 | TRBV13 | NA | CASSHLPGLAETNEQFF
TRBJ1-1 | TRBV28 | NA | CASSDPTRTEAFF
TRBJ1-2 | TRBV7-2 | NA | CASSFPDRGSANYGYTF
TRBJ2-2 | TRBV2 | NA | CASSRGPLTGELFF
TRBJ2-3 | TRBV14 | few | CASSLLAGGRTDTQYF
TRBJ1-4 | TRBV5-8 | NA | CASSLPVGTSTNEKLFF
TRBJ2-5 | TRBV5-6 | NA | CASSPRTVKETQYF
TRBJ1-4 | TRBV4-1 | NA | CASSQGRGRSNEKLFF